One TCR beta chain is described in this entry. Its antigen is as yet unknown. This specimen belongs to a study of cytomegalovirus exposure and HLA in healthy donors. Across the whole study: A later analysis reported the same platform for the 120 or so validation repertoires and the roughly 670 first-cohort repertoires. Points from the study as a whole: A few chains linked to CMV were shown in vitro to be specific for CMV antigens. Altogether, 170 or so TCR beta chains were recorded as cytomegalovirus-associated.

Here immunoSEQ multiplex PCR was the method, and the copy in TCRdb shows in-frame clones only, minus some. The sample holds roughly 330,000 clones, around 87% seen once. This receptor was obtained from a woman aged 25 to 39 in good health and CMV-seropositive. Sequences were obtained from PBMCs.

CDR3 amino acids: CASRTGVGWADTQYF. CDR3 nucleotide sequence: TGTGCCAGCAGAACGGGGGTAGGCTGGGCAGATACGCAGTATTTT. The chain is built from TRBV27 and TRBJ2-3; D may be TRBD2 (6 bases). Germline CDR1 is MNHEY and CDR2 is SMNVEV (reference sequence). V lost 6 bases, J lost 4 bases, and 17 bases lay in between. CDR3 length equals 15 residues.